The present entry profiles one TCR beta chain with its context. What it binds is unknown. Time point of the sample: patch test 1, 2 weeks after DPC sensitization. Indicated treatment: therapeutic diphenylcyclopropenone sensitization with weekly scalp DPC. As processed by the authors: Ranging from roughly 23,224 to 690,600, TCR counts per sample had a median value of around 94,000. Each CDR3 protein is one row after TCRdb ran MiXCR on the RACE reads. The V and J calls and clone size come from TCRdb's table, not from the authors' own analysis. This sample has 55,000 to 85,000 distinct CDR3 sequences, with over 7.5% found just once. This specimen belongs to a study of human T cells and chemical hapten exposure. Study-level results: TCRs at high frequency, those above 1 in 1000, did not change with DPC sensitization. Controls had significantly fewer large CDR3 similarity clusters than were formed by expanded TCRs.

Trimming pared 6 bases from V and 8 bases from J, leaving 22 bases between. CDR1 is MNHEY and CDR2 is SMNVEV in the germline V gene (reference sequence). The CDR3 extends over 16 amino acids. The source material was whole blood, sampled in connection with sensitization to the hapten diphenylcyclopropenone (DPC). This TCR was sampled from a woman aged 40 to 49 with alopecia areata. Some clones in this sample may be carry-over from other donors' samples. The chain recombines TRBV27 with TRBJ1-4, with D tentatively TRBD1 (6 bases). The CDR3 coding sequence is TGTGCCAGCAGCCCGGGACAACAGGTGATTGGCGAAAAACTGTTTTTT. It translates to CASSPGQQVIGEKLFF.